The 15 T cell receptor beta chains below all came from one sample that was sequenced in a study of blood T cell repertoires in COVID-19. TCRdb's copy holds only in-frame clones and misses some; the assay was immunoSEQ multiplex PCR. The sample lists 150,000 or so clones; 75% to 85% were seen once. Sequencing was carried out using PBMCs or T cells enriched from blood (not recorded which). These receptor sequences come from a man aged 40-55 years who had recovered from COVID-19.

V gene TRBV3-1 (or the pseudogene TRBV3-2) combines with J gene TRBJ2-7; 8 nucleotides align to TRBD1. Trimming cost V 4 bases and J 5 bases; bases outside gene matches: 7. The CDR3 consists of 14 residues. Germline-derived CDR1 and CDR2 are LGHDT and YNNKEL (reference sequence). The CDR3 reads CASSRGQGVNEQYV. CDR3 DNA: TGTGCCAGCAGCCGAGGACAGGGAGTAAACGAGCAGTACGTC.

This clone has only one observation. The chain couples TRBV3-1 (or the pseudogene TRBV3-2) to TRBJ2-5, with 8 bases identical to TRBD2. The V gene's germline CDR1 is LGHDT and CDR2 YNNKEL (reference sequence). Losses at the gene ends were 1 base for V and 2 bases for J; bases not matched to a gene: 3. This CDR3 has 15 amino acids. CDR3 sequence: CASSQGTGGQETQYF. CDR3 coding DNA: TGTGCCAGCAGCCAAGGAACGGGGGGGCAAGAGACCCAGTACTTC.

The genes are TRBV7-9 and TRBJ2-5, with TRBD1 matching 7 bases. The V segment lost 5 bases and the J segment 5 bases; nucleotides outside the gene matches: 14. There are 16 residues in the CDR3. CDR1 and CDR2 from the germline V gene are SEHNR and FQNEAQ (reference sequence). As DNA, the CDR3 is TGTGCCAGCAGCGCAGGGACAGCGTTTAGAGAGGAGACCCAGTACTTC. It is translated as CASSAGTAFREETQYF.

The chain links TRBV6-5 to TRBJ1-2; possibly TRBD1 for D (5 bases). Germline V gene lookup returns CDR1 MNHEY and CDR2 SVGAGI. Trimming removed 10 bases at V and 4 bases at J, with 13 bases between. The CDR3 extends over 12 amino acids. The CDR3 nucleotides read TGTGCCACTCGTCAGGGTAGCTATGGCTACACCTTC. Translation: CATRQGSYGYTF.

The V gene is TRBV20-1, the J gene TRBJ1-6; D gene unclear. The CDR3 extends over 9 amino acids. With 6 bases removed from V and 14 bases from J, the gap between germline ends came to 8 bases. CDR1 is DFQATT, CDR2 SNEGSKA, per germline (reference sequence). CDR3 region: CSATTALHF. The CDR3 bases are TGCAGTGCCACCACTGCCCTCCACTTT.

This clone has a count of ten or more. The CDR3 DNA reads TGTGCCAGCAGCTCGGACAGGGTCGGGTATGGCTACACCTTC. Translating gives CASSSDRVGYGYTF. This rearrangement joins TRBV11-2 to TRBJ1-2; 8 positions match TRBD1. The CDR3 has 14 amino acids. Trimming at V came to 4 bases and at J to 5 bases, leaving 6 bases not matched to a gene. Germline loops: CDR1 SGHAT, CDR2 FQNNGV.

This sequence joins TRBV5-8 and TRBJ2-4; 9 nucleotides align to TRBD1. After removal of 1 base from V and 0 bases from J, the junction contained 5 bases not matched to a gene. CDR1 and CDR2 (germline): SGHTS, YDEGEE. The CDR3 totals 17 residues. CDR3 protein: CASSLYRGRRAKNIQYF. CDR3 DNA: TGTGCCAGCAGCTTGTACAGGGGGCGGAGAGCCAAAAACATTCAGTACTTC. Using reference TRBV5-8 and TRBJ2-4 for the parts outside the CDR3, the full variable domain is EAGVTQSPTHLIKTRGQQATLRCSPISGHTSVYWYQQALGLGLQFLLWYDEGEERNRGNFPPRFSGRQFPNYSSELNVNALELEDSALYLCASSLYRGRRAKNIQYFGAGTRLSVL.

The V and J genes are TRBV18 and TRBJ2-1; the match to TRBD1 covers 8 bases. Germline lookup yields CDR1 KGHSH and CDR2 LQKENI. This CDR3 region has 15 residues. Trimming removed 6 bases from V and 2 bases from J; junction bases left unmatched: 6. The CDR3 loop reads CASSSPGGAYNEQFF. The CDR3 DNA follows: TGTGCCAGCTCTTCGCCAGGGGGCGCCTACAATGAGCAGTTCTTC. The full variable domain, rest sourced from reference TRBV18 and TRBJ2-1, is NAGVMQNPRHLVRRRGQEARLRCSPMKGHSHVYWYRQLPEEGLKFMVYLQKENIIDESGMPKERFSAEFPKEGPSILRIQQVVRGDSAAYFCASSSPGGAYNEQFFGPGTRLTVL.

The CDR3 bases are TGTGCCAGCAGTATAACCGAGGCCTCCTACGAGCAGTACTTC. It codes for CASSITEASYEQYF. The chain combines TRBV6-5 with TRBJ2-7; the D is unclear. The V gene's germline CDR1 is MNHEY and CDR2 SVGAGI. V lost 5 bases and J 0 bases, leaving 11 bases between the germline ends. There are 14 residues in the CDR3.

The chain is built from TRBV19 and TRBJ2-7; 11 bases match TRBD1. V lost 5 bases, J lost 6 bases, and 9 bases stayed unmatched. Germline V gene lookup returns CDR1 LNHDA and CDR2 SQIVND (reference sequence). The CDR3 contains 15 residues. The CDR3 here is CASSSLRTGGSEQYF. The CDR3 coding sequence is TGTGCCAGTAGTTCCCTACGGACAGGGGGCTCCGAGCAGTACTTC.

The gene calls are TRBV5-1 and TRBJ2-1; 8 bases line up with TRBD1. The germline CDR1 and CDR2 sequences are SGHRS and YFSETQ. The CDR3 spans 15 residues. The J segment lost 5 bases and the V segment lost 0 bases, leaving 4 bases of the junction unmatched. Here the CDR3 DNA reads TGCGCCAGCAGCTTGGGGACAGGGAATAACAATGAGCAGTTCTTC. It codes for CASSLGTGNNNEQFF.

This clone showed up just a few times. V is TRBV19 and J is TRBJ2-2; 10 bases agree with TRBD2. This CDR3 has 18 amino acids. Germline V gene data show CDR1 as LNHDA and CDR2 as SQIVND (reference sequence). The V segment lost 3 bases and the J segment 1 base; nucleotides outside the gene matches: 8. CDR3 sequence (DNA): TGTGCCAGTAGTATCCTAGCACTAGCGGGGATGAACACCGGGGAGCTGTTTTTT. It translates to CASSILALAGMNTGELFF.

V usage is TRBV7-3 and J usage is TRBJ2-5; 14 bases agree with TRBD2. The CDR3 sequence is 16 residues long. Losses at the gene ends were 5 bases for V and 0 bases for J; bases not matched to a gene: 2. Per germline, CDR1 SGHTA and CDR2 FQGTGA. CDR3 coding DNA: TGTGCCAGCAGCCGGGGACTAGCGGGGGACCAAGAGACCCAGTACTTC. It is translated as CASSRGLAGDQETQYF. The variable domain in full, with the rest retrieved from reference TRBV7-3 and TRBJ2-5, is GAGVSQTPSNKVTEKGKYVELRCDPISGHTALYWYRQSLGQGPEFLIYFQGTGAADDSGLPNDRFFAVRPEGSVSTLKIQRTERGDSAVYLCASSRGLAGDQETQYFGPGTRLLVL.

This clone was seen once. V gene TRBV6-5 combines with J gene TRBJ1-2; 9 nucleotides match TRBD1. CDR1 and CDR2 from the germline V gene are MNHEY and SVGAGI. The CDR3 is made up of 13 amino acids. The V segment lost 6 bases and the J segment 6 bases; nucleotides outside the gene matches: 5. DNA of the CDR3: TGTGCCAGCAGGGGGACAGGGTTTGATGGCTACACCTTC. Its translation: CASRGTGFDGYTF.

This clone has only one observation. The chain is built from TRBV5-6 and TRBJ2-1; TRBD1 agrees at 9 bases. Germline assignment: CDR1 SGHDT and CDR2 YYEEEE. The CDR3 is 15 residues long. Trimming removed 2 bases from V and 4 bases from J; junction bases left unmatched: 4. The CDR3 DNA sequence: TGTGCCAGCAGCTTACCGGGACAGGGTTACAATGAGCAGTTCTTC. This encodes CASSLPGQGYNEQFF.